A few counts support the clone carrying this TCR beta chain. Its specificity is unknown. The entry originates in a study of PD-1 blockade in classical Hodgkin lymphoma. Only in-frame clones appear in the TCRdb table, and some are missing; sequencing was by immunoSEQ multiplex PCR. The repertoire consists of 19,000 or so clones, with around 81% occurring once and the leading ten covering 22%. Indicated time point: cycle 4 day 1 (C4D1), after five to seven weeks of nivolumab. Relapse after autologous stem cell transplantation occurred in every patient, and brentuximab vedotin exposure varied. Study outcomes and limitations: Reported findings placed baseline TCR diversity lower in newly diagnosed patients (compared with healthy donors).

The germline V gene has CDR1 SGHRS and CDR2 YFSETQ. Trimming left V 2 bases short and J 1 base short, with 21 bases between. The CDR3 is 18 residues long. The sequences come from peripheral blood mononuclear cells (PBMCs), collected before the fourth cycle of nivolumab. This clonotype originated in a human donor with classical Hodgkin lymphoma. This rearrangement joins TRBV5-1 to TRBJ1-1; TRBD1 is a possible D gene (6 bases). The CDR3 nucleotides read TGCGCCAGCAGCTTTAGGGGGTCGGGTATCGGGACGAACACTGAAGCTTTCTTT. This sequence encodes CASSFRGSGIGTNTEAFF.